These T cell receptor beta chains were read from a single sample in a study of cytomegalovirus exposure and HLA in healthy donors. Method: immunoSEQ multiplex PCR; TCRdb's copy keeps in-frame clones and lacks some. The sample shows roughly 160,000 clones, almost 75% of them seen only once. The specimen was PBMCs. The source is a woman in her late teens or twenties in good health and CMV-seropositive. Each CDR3 is given with its conserved first and last residue. A D gene is named only where the DNA matches it firmly. Rows may omit the clone size; those that give it use once, few, many or a size class.

d_call clone_size j_call v_call cdr3_nt cdr3_aa
. once TRBJ2-7 TRBV7-3 TGTGCCAGCAGCCTAAGGCCAGGCGAGCAGTACTTC CASSLRPGEQYF
. . TRBJ1-1 TRBV7-9 TGTTCCATCAATCAGGAACCGGACACTGAAGCTTTCTTT CSINQEPDTEAFF
TRBD1 . TRBJ2-7 TRBV7-2 TGTGCCAGCAGCGTGGGACAGCGCTACGAGCAGTACTTC CASSVGQRYEQYF
. . TRBJ2-2 TRBV7-7 TGTGCTAGCAGCCCCCTGGCGGGGCCCGGGGAGCTGTTTTTT CASSPLAGPGELFF
. . TRBJ1-1 TRBV6-5 TGTGCCAGCACACAGAACCCCACCAACACTGAAGCTTTCTTT CASTQNPTNTEAFF
TRBD1 . TRBJ1-2 TRBV5-4 TGTGCCAGCAGCTTTATGGGACAGGGTAACGGCTACACCTTC CASSFMGQGNGYTF
TRBD1 . TRBJ2-3 TRBV15 TGTGCCACCAGCTACCGGGACAGGGTCACAGATACGCAGTATTTT CATSYRDRVTDTQYF
TRBD1 few TRBJ1-4 TRBV7-2 TGTGCCAGCAGTTTAGGGACAGGGGAGGAAAAACTGTTTTTT CASSLGTGEEKLFF
. . TRBJ1-2 TRBV19 TGTGCCAGTAGTATGAGCAACTATGGCTACACCTTC CASSMSNYGYTF
TRBD2 . TRBJ2-1 TRBV7-2 TGTGCCAGCAGCTTAGTTGCGGGGGCCTACAATGAGCAGTTCTTC CASSLVAGAYNEQFF
. . TRBJ2-4 TRBV2 TGTGCCAGCAGTGAAGCCGGGTACGGTGACAAAAACATTCAGTACTTC CASSEAGYGDKNIQYF
. . TRBJ1-5 TRBV7-2 TGTGCCAGCAGCTTAGTTGGGGGGACGGCGGATCAGCCCCAGCATTTT CASSLVGGTADQPQHF
. . TRBJ2-2 TRBV6-4 TGTGCCAGCAGATATTACAGGAGGTGGACAGACACCGGGGAGCTGTTTTTT CASRYYRRWTDTGELFF
. . TRBJ2-1 TRBV7-9 TGTGCCAGCAGCTTAGGAGGGGGGGCTTACAATGAGCAGTTCTTC CASSLGGGAYNEQFF
. . TRBJ1-5 TRBV5-1 TGCGCCAGCAGCGGTATGGGGGGTCATCAGCCCCAGCATTTT CASSGMGGHQPQHF
TRBD1 . TRBJ1-2 TRBV9 TGTGCCAGCAGCCCGTCCGGACAGGGTGGTGGCTACACCTTC CASSPSGQGGGYTF
TRBD1 . TRBJ1-3 TRBV7-8 TGCGCCAGCAGCAACAGCGGTTGGAGTGACAGGGGGCTTGGAAACACCATATATTTT CASSNSGWSDRGLGNTIYF
. . TRBJ2-1 TRBV12-5 TGTGCTAGTGGTTTGGGGACTGACAATGAGCAGTTCTTC CASGLGTDNEQFF
. . TRBJ1-1 TRBV6-6 TGTGCCAGCAGTAGGACACAAACTTCCACTGAAGCTTTCTTT CASSRTQTSTEAFF
TRBD1 few TRBJ2-7 TRBV7-2 TGTGCCAGCAGCTGGGGACAGCGACCCTACGAGCAGTACTTC CASSWGQRPYEQYF
. . TRBJ2-5 TRBV6-1 TGTGCCAGCAGCCTTGGGGACACAGAAGAGACCCAGTACTTC CASSLGDTEETQYF
TRBD1 . TRBJ1-1 TRBV19 TGTGCCAGTAGTATCTGGAGACAGGGGCGCACTGAAGCTTTCTTT CASSIWRQGRTEAFF
. . TRBJ1-3 TRBV19 TGTGCCAGTAGTACCAGGTCTGGAAACACCATATATTTT CASSTRSGNTIYF
. . TRBJ2-7 TRBV7-2 TGTGCCAGCAGCTTAGCGCCAGGGGAATTCTACGAGCAGTACTTC CASSLAPGEFYEQYF
TRBD1 . TRBJ1-2 TRBV14 TGTGCCAGCAGCCCGAGGTTTGGGCAGCCTGACAGGGGCGACTATGGCTACACCTTC CASSPRFGQPDRGDYGYTF
TRBD1 . TRBJ2-5 TRBV9 TGTGCCAGCAGCGTAGGGGGGACAGGGTCCAAAGAGACCCAGTACTTC CASSVGGTGSKETQYF
TRBD1 few TRBJ2-1 TRBV2 TGTGCCAGCAAGGAGACAGGGAACAATGAGCAGTTCTTC CASKETGNNEQFF
TRBD1 . TRBJ1-6 TRBV28 TGTGCCAGCAGTTCACCCCGGGACAGGGTCCATTCACCCCTCCACTTT CASSSPRDRVHSPLHF
. . TRBJ2-7 TRBV10-3 TGTGCCATCAAATTCTCCCAGGGATCCGAGCAGTACTTC CAIKFSQGSEQYF
. few TRBJ2-1 TRBV7-2 TGTGCCAGCAGCTTAGGGACACCCGGGCTCGATGAGCAGTTCTTC CASSLGTPGLDEQFF
. . TRBJ2-3 TRBV5-4 TGTGCCAGCAGCCCCCAAACAGATACGCAGTATTTT CASSPQTDTQYF
TRBD1 . TRBJ1-3 TRBV2 TGTGCCAGCAGTGCCGGACAGGGGGCTAGAAACACCATATATTTT CASSAGQGARNTIYF
TRBD1 once TRBJ2-5 TRBV7-2 TGTGCCAGCAGCTTGACAGGGGGCCGAGAAGAGACCCAGTACTTC CASSLTGGREETQYF
. . TRBJ2-7 TRBV7-2 TGTGCCAGCAGCTCTTTGACTAGCTACGAGCAGTACTTC CASSSLTSYEQYF
TRBD2 . TRBJ2-5 TRBV30 TGTGCCTCGGATAACCGAGCGGGGTCGGGGGAGACCCAGTACTTC CASDNRAGSGETQYF
. . TRBJ2-1 TRBV5-1 TGCGCCAGCAGCTTGAAGTTGCAGTATGAGCAGTTCTTC CASSLKLQYEQFF
TRBD1 . TRBJ2-7 TRBV7-2 TGTGCCAGCAGCATTCGGGACAGGGGCTTTTTTGAGCAGTACTTC CASSIRDRGFFEQYF
. few TRBJ1-1 TRBV5-6 TGTGCCAGCAGCTTGGTGGGGCTGGAGGCTTTCTTT CASSLVGLEAFF
. . TRBJ2-6 TRBV7-2 TGTGCCAGCAGCTTAGGGTCGGCTGGGGCCAACGTCCTGACTTTC CASSLGSAGANVLTF
TRBD1 . TRBJ1-5 TRBV9 TGTGCCAGCAGCCCAGGGGCTGGGGACAGCCCCAATCAGCCCCAGCATTTT CASSPGAGDSPNQPQHF
. . TRBJ1-5 TRBV4-2 TGTGCCAGCAGCCAAGTGCAGGGGAGCAATCAGCCCCAGCATTTT CASSQVQGSNQPQHF
TRBD1 . TRBJ1-3 TRBV6-1 TGTGCCACCAACAGGGGTTCGACTGGAAACACCATATATTTT CATNRGSTGNTIYF
TRBD1 few TRBJ1-5 TRBV19 TGTGCCAGTAGTTTCCTCCCGAGGACAGGGGATCAGGATCAGCCCCAGCATTTT CASSFLPRTGDQDQPQHF
. . TRBJ1-4 TRBV11-2 TGTGCCAGCAGCTTAGACGGGAGCTCTAATGAAAAACTGTTTTTT CASSLDGSSNEKLFF
. . TRBJ2-7 TRBV14 TGTGCCAGCAGCCAAGAAGGTGACATAGAAATCTACGAGCAGTACTTC CASSQEGDIEIYEQYF
. . TRBJ2-1 TRBV5-4 TGTGCCAGCAGCCCCGGGGGGCTGGCGGAGTTCTTC CASSPGGLAEFF
. . TRBJ1-4 TRBV7-8 TGTGCCAGCAGCCGGACAGCCAAACTTAATGAAAAACTGTTTTTT CASSRTAKLNEKLFF